The table lists the clone carrying this T cell receptor (beta chain) with a count of one. The antigen remains unidentified. The data were obtained in a study of PD-1 blockade in mismatch repair-deficient tumors. Background on the study: Enrolled about 2013-2017, patients had progressing, pretreated mismatch repair-deficient cancers of 11 to 13 types.

Every patient had mismatch repair deficiency by PCR or immunohistochemistry. TCR sequencing covered a few patients who responded to pembrolizumab. This CDR3 region has 13 residues. Germline loops: CDR1 SGHRS, CDR2 YFSETQ. Deletions cut 5 bases from V and 9 bases from J, with 15 bases between. Study-wide results and limits: Tumor-resident clones, often absent from pretreatment blood, expanded after pembrolizumab and then contracted.

Method: immunoSEQ multiplex PCR; TCRdb's copy keeps in-frame clones and lacks some. The repertoire holds roughly 110,000 clones, over 60% seen once, with about 4.7% in the top ten. The rearrangement joins TRBV5-1 to TRBJ2-1; tentatively, D is TRBD2 (6 bases). The sequenced sample was peripheral blood, obtained approximately 14 months after starting pembrolizumab. The TCR was taken from an adult with mismatch repair-deficient cancer. CDR3 nucleotides: TGCGCCAGCAGTGAGCGCCCCGGGAGTGAGCAGTTCTTC. Protein product: CASSERPGSEQFF.